Listed below are T cell receptor beta chains from one sample, sequenced in a study of blood T cell repertoires in COVID-19. Using immunoSEQ multiplex PCR, the repertoire was profiled, and TCRdb retains in-frame clones only, with some absent. The table includes a few hundred thousand clones, around 88% detected once. Sequenced material: peripheral blood. These receptors were obtained from a woman between 25 and 40 years old who had recovered from COVID-19. Both conserved end residues are part of each CDR3. A D gene is named only where the DNA matches it firmly. A row's size may be missing; if present it is once, few, many or a size class.

>TRBJ2-2|13|TRBV11-3|-|-
CASSRFSAGELFF
TGTGCCAGCAGCCGATTTTCGGCCGGGGAGCTGTTTTTT
>TRBJ2-7|19|TRBV7-2|-|TRBD2
CASSLAHLISGRASYEQYF
TGTGCCAGCAGCTTAGCGCACCTCATTAGCGGGAGGGCCTCCTACGAGCAGTACTTC
>TRBJ1-4|16|TRBV4-1|-|TRBD1
CASSHPPGTGEEKLFF
TGCGCCAGCAGCCACCCCCCCGGGACAGGGGAAGAAAAACTGTTTTTT
>TRBJ2-1|15|TRBV5-4|-|-
CASSVMGARVNEQFF
TGTGCCAGCAGCGTTATGGGGGCTAGAGTGAATGAGCAGTTCTTC
>TRBJ2-1|14|TRBV19|-|-
CASWSGDSYNEQFF
TGTGCCAGTTGGTCAGGGGACTCCTACAATGAGCAGTTCTTC
>TRBJ1-2|15|TRBV4-1|-|TRBD1
CASSQTTGPGYGYTF
TGCGCCAGCAGTCAAACGACAGGGCCAGGCTATGGCTACACCTTC
>TRBJ1-5|13|TRBV11-2|-|-
CASSFGGNQPQHF
TGTGCCAGCAGCTTCGGGGGTAATCAGCCCCAGCATTTT
>TRBJ1-1|16|TRBV6-5|-|TRBD1
CASSYSPGGMETEAFF
TGTGCCAGCAGTTACTCGCCAGGGGGCATGGAGACTGAAGCTTTCTTT
>TRBJ2-7|12|TRBV6-5|-|TRBD2
CASLVSGYEQYF
TGTGCCAGTCTCGTTAGCGGGTACGAGCAGTACTTC
>TRBJ2-7|15|TRBV4-1|-|-
CASSQVLSKSYEQYF
TGCGCCAGCAGCCAAGTTTTAAGCAAGTCCTACGAGCAGTACTTC
>TRBJ1-5|15|TRBV19|-|TRBD1
CASSIVTGAGQPQHF
TGTGCCAGTAGTATCGTGACAGGGGCGGGTCAGCCCCAGCATTTT
>TRBJ1-1|12|TRBV30|-|-
CAWTGVRTEAFF
TGTGCCTGGACAGGGGTTCGGACTGAAGCTTTCTTT
>TRBJ1-1|16|TRBV7-9|-|-
CASSLMGQSGNTEAFF
TGTGCCAGCAGCCTCATGGGACAATCAGGGAACACTGAAGCTTTCTTT
>TRBJ2-1|15|TRBV15|many|TRBD1
CATSRDETGGNEQFF
TGTGCCACCAGCAGAGACGAGACAGGGGGCAATGAGCAGTTCTTC
>TRBJ2-1|16|TRBV27|-|TRBD1
CASSPRDSGKYNEQFF
TGTGCCAGCAGTCCTCGGGACAGCGGAAAGTACAATGAGCAGTTCTTC
>TRBJ1-2|14|TRBV7-9|-|-
CASSHNVPYYGYTF
TGTGCCAGCAGCCACAATGTTCCCTACTATGGCTACACCTTC
>TRBJ1-2|13|TRBV15|-|TRBD1
CATSSYTGDGYTF
TGTGCCACCAGCAGCTACACAGGGGATGGCTACACCTTC
>TRBJ2-5|13|TRBV14|-|-
CASSLGGAETQYF
TGTGCCAGCAGCCTAGGAGGGGCAGAGACCCAGTACTTC
>TRBJ1-3|16|TRBV18|-|-
CASSPGLPTTGNTIYF
TGTGCCAGCTCGCCCGGACTACCGACCACTGGAAACACCATATATTTT
>TRBJ2-7|11|TRBV20-1|once|-
CSAGPSYEQYF
TGCAGTGCTGGGCCGTCCTACGAGCAGTACTTC
>TRBJ1-5|12|TRBV7-2|-|-
CASSSFNQPQHF
TGTGCCAGCAGCTCGTTCAATCAGCCCCAGCATTTT
>TRBJ2-7|16|TRBV11-2|-|TRBD1
CASSLETVDRGYEQYF
TGTGCCAGCAGCTTAGAGACCGTTGACAGGGGCTACGAGCAGTACTTC
>TRBJ1-1|13|TRBV10-3|-|-
CAVSGVPRTEAFF
TGTGCCGTTTCAGGGGTCCCGAGGACTGAAGCTTTCTTT
>TRBJ1-1|15|TRBV10-3|-|TRBD1
CAISELGTGETEAFF
TGTGCCATCAGTGAGTTAGGGACAGGGGAGACTGAAGCTTTCTTT
>TRBJ1-1|15|TRBV6-6|once|-
CASSYAAGMNTEAFF
TGTGCCAGCAGTTACGCGGCGGGCATGAACACTGAAGCTTTCTTT
>TRBJ2-1|15|TRBV19|-|TRBD2
CASRNSGGDWNEQFF
TGTGCCAGTAGAAATAGCGGGGGGGACTGGAATGAGCAGTTCTTC
>TRBJ1-1|13|TRBV30|-|-
CAWTSGLDTEAFF
TGTGCCTGGACCTCTGGCCTGGACACTGAAGCTTTCTTT
>TRBJ1-6|13|TRBV7-3|-|-
CASSLQPGSPLHF
TGTGCCAGCAGCTTACAACCGGGTTCACCCCTCCACTTT
>TRBJ1-5|13|TRBV4-1|-|-
CASSRRVNQPQHF
TGCGCCAGTTCTCGCCGGGTCAATCAGCCCCAGCATTTT
>TRBJ2-1|11|TRBV20-1|-|-
CSASLNNEQFF
TGCAGTGCGAGTCTAAACAATGAGCAGTTCTTC
>TRBJ2-7|13|TRBV28|once|TRBD1
CASIETGDYEQYF
TGTGCCAGCATCGAGACAGGGGACTACGAGCAGTACTTC
>TRBJ2-3|16|TRBV15|-|-
CATSRRLGGYTDTQYF
TGTGCCACCAGCAGACGCCTTGGCGGCTACACAGATACGCAGTATTTT
>TRBJ1-3|17|TRBV5-1|-|TRBD1
CASSLEAVGTDGNTIYF
TGCGCCAGCAGCTTGGAGGCCGTGGGGACAGATGGAAACACCATATATTTT
>TRBJ2-7|18|TRBV2|-|TRBD2
CASSHLGLAGGPSYEQYF
TGTGCCAGCAGCCACCTAGGACTAGCGGGAGGGCCAAGCTACGAGCAGTACTTC
>TRBJ1-2|19|TRBV30|-|TRBD1
CAWKSPDKQGQGVSYGYTF
TGTGCCTGGAAGTCCCCTGATAAGCAGGGACAGGGGGTTAGCTATGGCTACACCTTC
>TRBJ2-3|14|TRBV7-2|-|TRBD1
CASSNTGVTDTQYF
TGTGCCAGCAGCAATACAGGGGTTACAGATACGCAGTATTTT
>TRBJ1-4|16|TRBV7-9|-|-
CASSLSWEPAAEKLFF
TGTGCCAGCAGCTTATCTTGGGAGCCGGCGGCCGAAAAACTGTTTTTT
>TRBJ1-2|15|TRBV3-1/TRBV3-2|-|TRBD1
CASSQIGTGGIGYTF
TGTGCCAGCAGCCAAATCGGGACAGGGGGCATTGGCTACACCTTC
>TRBJ2-2|11|TRBV28|-|-
CASTEGGELFF
TGTGCCAGCACCGAGGGCGGGGAGCTGTTTTTT
>TRBJ2-3|13|TRBV19|-|-
CASSTTSSDTQYF
TGTGCCAGTAGTACGACTAGTTCAGATACGCAGTATTTT
>TRBJ2-7|13|TRBV7-9|-|-
CASSLAPGDEQYF
TGTGCCAGCAGCTTAGCGCCAGGGGACGAGCAGTACTTC
>TRBJ2-1|15|TRBV6-4|-|TRBD2
CASSDSAGGHNEQFF
TGTGCCAGCAGTGACTCAGCGGGGGGGCACAATGAGCAGTTCTTC
>TRBJ1-2|13|TRBV27|-|-
CASSGSLNYGYTF
TGTGCCAGCAGCGGGTCCCTCAACTATGGCTACACCTTC
>TRBJ1-4|14|TRBV4-1|once|-
CATGRGSSNEKLFF
TGCGCCACTGGAAGGGGATCCTCTAATGAAAAACTGTTTTTT
>TRBJ1-6|14|TRBV10-1|-|-
CADQGRQVNSPLHF
TGCGCCGATCAAGGGAGACAGGTTAATTCACCCCTCCACTTT
>TRBJ1-5|14|TRBV6-1|-|TRBD1
CASSEGTGAQPQHF
TGTGCCAGCAGTGAAGGGACAGGGGCTCAGCCCCAGCATTTT
>TRBJ2-3|17|TRBV30|-|TRBD2
CAWRRSRGANGTDTQYF
TGTGCCTGGAGACGCTCGCGGGGGGCCAACGGCACAGATACGCAGTATTTT
>TRBJ1-5|14|TRBV3-1/TRBV3-2|once|-
CASSQGEGAQPQHF
TGTGCCAGCAGCCAAGGAGAGGGAGCTCAGCCCCAGCATTTT